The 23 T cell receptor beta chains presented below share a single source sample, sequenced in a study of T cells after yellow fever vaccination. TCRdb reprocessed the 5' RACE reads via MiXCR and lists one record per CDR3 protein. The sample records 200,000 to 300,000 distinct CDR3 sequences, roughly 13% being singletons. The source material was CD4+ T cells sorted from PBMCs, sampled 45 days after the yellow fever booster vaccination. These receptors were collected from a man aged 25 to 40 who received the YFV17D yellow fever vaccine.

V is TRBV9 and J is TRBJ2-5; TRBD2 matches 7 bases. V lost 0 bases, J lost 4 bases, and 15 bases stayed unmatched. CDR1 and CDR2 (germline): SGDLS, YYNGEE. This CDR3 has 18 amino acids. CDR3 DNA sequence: TGTGCCAGCAGCGTAGGATTCTTGGCGGGGGTTAGGGGAGAGACCCAGTACTTC. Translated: CASSVGFLAGVRGETQYF. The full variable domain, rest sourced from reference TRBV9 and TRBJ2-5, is DSGVTQTPKHLITATGQRVTLRCSPRSGDLSVYWYQQSLDQGLQFLIQYYNGEERAKGNILERFSAQQFPDLHSELNLSSLELGDSALYFCASSVGFLAGVRGETQYFGPGTRLLVL.

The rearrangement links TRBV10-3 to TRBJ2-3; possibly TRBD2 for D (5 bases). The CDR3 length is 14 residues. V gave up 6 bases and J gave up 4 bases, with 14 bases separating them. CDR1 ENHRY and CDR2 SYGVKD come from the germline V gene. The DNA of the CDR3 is TGTGCCATCAGGACTTACACTAGACCAGATACGCAGTATTTT. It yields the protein CAIRTYTRPDTQYF.

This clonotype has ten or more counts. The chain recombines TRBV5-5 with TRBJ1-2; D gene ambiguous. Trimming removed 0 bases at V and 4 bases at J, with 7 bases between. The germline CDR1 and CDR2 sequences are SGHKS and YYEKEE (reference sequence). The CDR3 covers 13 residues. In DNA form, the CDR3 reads TGTGCCAGCAGCTTGGACGGAGCCTATGGCTACACCTTC. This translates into CASSLDGAYGYTF.

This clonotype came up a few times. In DNA, the CDR3 is TGTGCCAGCAGCTTAGGGTTCGCGGGAGGCCCAGATACGCAGTATTTT. Translated, it gives CASSLGFAGGPDTQYF. The chain recombines TRBV7-2 with TRBJ2-3; TRBD2 agrees at 8 bases. Germline V gene sequence: CDR1 SGHTA, CDR2 FQGNSA. Trimming removed 1 base from V and 4 bases from J; junction bases left unmatched: 7. CDR3 length: 16 residues.

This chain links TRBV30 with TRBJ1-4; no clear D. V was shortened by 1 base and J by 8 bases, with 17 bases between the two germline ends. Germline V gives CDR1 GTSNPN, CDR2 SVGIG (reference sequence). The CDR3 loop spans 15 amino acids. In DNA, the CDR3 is TGTGCCTGGAGTGGTGTGGTCAGACTAAAAGAAAAACTGTTTTTT. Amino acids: CAWSGVVRLKEKLFF.

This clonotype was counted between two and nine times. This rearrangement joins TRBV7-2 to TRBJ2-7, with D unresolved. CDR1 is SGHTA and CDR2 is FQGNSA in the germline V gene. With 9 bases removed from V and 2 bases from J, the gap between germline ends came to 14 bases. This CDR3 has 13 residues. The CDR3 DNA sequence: TGTGCCAGTACCGGATCGGCCCCCTACGAGCAGTACTTC. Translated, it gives CASTGSAPYEQYF.

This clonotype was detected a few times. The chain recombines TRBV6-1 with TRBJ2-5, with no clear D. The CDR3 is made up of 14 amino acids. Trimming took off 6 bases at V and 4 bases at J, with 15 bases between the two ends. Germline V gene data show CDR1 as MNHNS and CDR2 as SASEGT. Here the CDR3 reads CASRRLTVGETQYF. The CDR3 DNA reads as TGTGCCAGCAGGAGGCTGACGGTTGGAGAGACCCAGTACTTC.

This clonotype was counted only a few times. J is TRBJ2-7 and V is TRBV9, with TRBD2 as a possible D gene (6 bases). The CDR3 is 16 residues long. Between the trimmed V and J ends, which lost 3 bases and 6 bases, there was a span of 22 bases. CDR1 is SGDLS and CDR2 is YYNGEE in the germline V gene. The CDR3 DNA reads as TGTGCCAGCAGCGAGACGGGGGAAATCGACTACGGCGAGCAGTACTTC. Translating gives CASSETGEIDYGEQYF.

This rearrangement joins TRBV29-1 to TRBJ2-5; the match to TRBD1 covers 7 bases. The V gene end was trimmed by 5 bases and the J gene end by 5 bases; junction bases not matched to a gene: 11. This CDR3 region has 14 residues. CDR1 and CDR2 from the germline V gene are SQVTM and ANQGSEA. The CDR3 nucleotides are TGCAGCGTTCTACAGGGGACCTTCGGGGAGACCCAGTACTTC. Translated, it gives CSVLQGTFGETQYF.

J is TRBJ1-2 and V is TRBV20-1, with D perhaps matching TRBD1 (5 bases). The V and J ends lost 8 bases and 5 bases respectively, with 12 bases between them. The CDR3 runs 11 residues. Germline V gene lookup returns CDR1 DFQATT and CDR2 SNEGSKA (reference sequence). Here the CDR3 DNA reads TGCAGTCCCCGGGGCTTATATGGCTACACCTTC. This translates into CSPRGLYGYTF.

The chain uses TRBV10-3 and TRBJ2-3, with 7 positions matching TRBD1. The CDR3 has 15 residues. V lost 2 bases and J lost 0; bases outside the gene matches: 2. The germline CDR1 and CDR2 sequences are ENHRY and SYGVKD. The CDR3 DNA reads TGTGCCATCAGTGAGAGGGGACAGAGCACAGATACGCAGTATTTT. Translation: CAISERGQSTDTQYF.

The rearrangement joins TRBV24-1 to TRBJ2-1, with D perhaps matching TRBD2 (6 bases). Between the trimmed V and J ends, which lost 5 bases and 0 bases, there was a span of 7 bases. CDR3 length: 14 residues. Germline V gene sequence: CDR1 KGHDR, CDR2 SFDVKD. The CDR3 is CATSAGSSYNEQFF. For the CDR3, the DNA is TGTGCCACCAGTGCCGGGAGCTCCTACAATGAGCAGTTCTTC.

CDR3 in DNA: TGCAGTGCTGAGACTAGCGCCAGCTCCTACGAGCAGTACTTC. Amino acids: CSAETSASSYEQYF. This rearrangement joins TRBV20-1 to TRBJ2-7, with TRBD2 identical over 8 bases. The CDR3 sequence is 14 residues long. The germline V gene has CDR1 DFQATT and CDR2 SNEGSKA (reference sequence). After removal of 5 bases from V and 0 bases from J, the junction contained 6 bases not matched to a gene.

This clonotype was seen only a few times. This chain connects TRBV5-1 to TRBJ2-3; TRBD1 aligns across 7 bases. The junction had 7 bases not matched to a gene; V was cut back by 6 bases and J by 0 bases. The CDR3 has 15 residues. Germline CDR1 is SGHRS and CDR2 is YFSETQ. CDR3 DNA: TGCGCCAGCACCGGGACAGCGACTAGCACAGATACGCAGTATTTT. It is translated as CASTGTATSTDTQYF. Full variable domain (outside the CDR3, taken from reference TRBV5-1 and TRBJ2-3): KAGVTQTPRYLIKTRGQQVTLSCSPISGHRSVSWYQQTPGQGLQFLFEYFSETQRNKGNFPGRFSGRQFSNSRSEMNVSTLELGDSALYLCASTGTATSTDTQYFGPGTRLTVL.

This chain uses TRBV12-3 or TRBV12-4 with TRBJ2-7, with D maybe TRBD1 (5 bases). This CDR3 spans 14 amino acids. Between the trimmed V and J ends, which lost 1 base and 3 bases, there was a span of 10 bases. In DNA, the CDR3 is TGTGCCAGCAGTTTAGAAAGTGGACACTACGAGCAGTACTTC. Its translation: CASSLESGHYEQYF.

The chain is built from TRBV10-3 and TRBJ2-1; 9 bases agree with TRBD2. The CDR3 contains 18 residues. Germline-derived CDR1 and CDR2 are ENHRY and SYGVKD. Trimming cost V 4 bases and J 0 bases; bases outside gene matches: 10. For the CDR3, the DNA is TGTGCCATCAGTGGCCTAGCGGGGATTAAAAACTCCTACAATGAGCAGTTCTTC. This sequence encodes CAISGLAGIKNSYNEQFF.

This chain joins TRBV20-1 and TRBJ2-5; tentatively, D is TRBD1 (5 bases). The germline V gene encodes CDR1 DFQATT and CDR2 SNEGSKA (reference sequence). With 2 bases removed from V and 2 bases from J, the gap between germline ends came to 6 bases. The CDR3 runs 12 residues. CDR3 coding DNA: TGCAGTGCTAGACAGGGACAAGAGACCCAGTACTTC. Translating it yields CSARQGQETQYF.

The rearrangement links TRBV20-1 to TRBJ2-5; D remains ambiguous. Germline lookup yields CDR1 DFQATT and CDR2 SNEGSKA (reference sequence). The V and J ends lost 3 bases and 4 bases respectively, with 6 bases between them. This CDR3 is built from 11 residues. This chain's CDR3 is CSASLGETQYF. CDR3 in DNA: TGCAGTGCTAGTTTGGGAGAGACCCAGTACTTC.

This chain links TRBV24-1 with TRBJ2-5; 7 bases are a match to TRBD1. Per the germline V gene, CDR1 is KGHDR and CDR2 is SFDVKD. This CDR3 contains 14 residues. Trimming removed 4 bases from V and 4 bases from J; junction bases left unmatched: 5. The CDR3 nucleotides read TGTGCCACCAGTGAAACGGACAGGCCAGAGACCCAGTACTTC. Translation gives CATSETDRPETQYF.

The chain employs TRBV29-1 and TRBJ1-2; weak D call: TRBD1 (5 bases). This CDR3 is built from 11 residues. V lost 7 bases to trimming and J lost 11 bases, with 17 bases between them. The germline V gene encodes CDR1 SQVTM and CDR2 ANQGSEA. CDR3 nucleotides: TGCAGCGGAGGGCAGTCCGGGGCATACACCTTC. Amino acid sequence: CSGGQSGAYTF. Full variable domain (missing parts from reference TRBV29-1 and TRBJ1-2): SAVISQKPSRDICQRGTSLTIQCQVDSQVTMMFWYRQQPGQSLTLIATANQGSEATYESGFVIDKFPISRPNLTFSTLTVSNMSPEDSSIYLCSGGQSGAYTFGSGTRLTVV.

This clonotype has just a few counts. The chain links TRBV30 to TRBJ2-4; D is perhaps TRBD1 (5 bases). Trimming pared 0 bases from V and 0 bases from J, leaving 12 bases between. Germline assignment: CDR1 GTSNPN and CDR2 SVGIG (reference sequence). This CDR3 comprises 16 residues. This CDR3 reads CAWSVGATIAKNIQYF. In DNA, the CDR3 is TGTGCCTGGAGTGTAGGGGCCACCATAGCCAAAAACATTCAGTACTTC.

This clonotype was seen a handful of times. The CDR3 nucleotides are TGTGCCAGCAGCCTCGGGGCTAGCGGGATCAATGAGCAGTTCTTC. Translation gives CASSLGASGINEQFF. The J gene is TRBJ2-1, the V gene TRBV3-1, with 9 bases matching TRBD2. The V and J ends lost 4 bases and 6 bases, in that order; junction bases with no gene match: 7. The CDR3 length is 15 residues. From germline, CDR1 is LGHDT and CDR2 YNNKEL (reference sequence).

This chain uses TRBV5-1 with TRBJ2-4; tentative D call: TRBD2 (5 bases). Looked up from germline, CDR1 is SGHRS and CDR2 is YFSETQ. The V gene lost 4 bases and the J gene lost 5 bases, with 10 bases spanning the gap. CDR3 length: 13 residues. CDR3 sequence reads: CASSPTGENIQYF. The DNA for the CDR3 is TGCGCCAGCAGCCCCACCGGGGAAAACATTCAGTACTTC.